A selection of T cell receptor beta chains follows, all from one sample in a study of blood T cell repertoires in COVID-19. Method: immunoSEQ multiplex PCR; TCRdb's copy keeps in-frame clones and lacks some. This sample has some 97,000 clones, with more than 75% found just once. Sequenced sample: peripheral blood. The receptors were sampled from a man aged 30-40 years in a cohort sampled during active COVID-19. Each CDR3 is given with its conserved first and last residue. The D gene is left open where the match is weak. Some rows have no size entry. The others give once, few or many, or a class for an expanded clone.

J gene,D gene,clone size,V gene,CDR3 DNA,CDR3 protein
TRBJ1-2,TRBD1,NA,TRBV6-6,TGTGCCAGCAGTGCGGACAGGGCCCCATCTAACTATGGCTACACCTTC,CASSADRAPSNYGYTF
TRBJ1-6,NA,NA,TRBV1,TGCACCAGCAGCCACGTGTGGTGGGGGCGTAATTCACCCCTCCACTTT,CTSSHVWWGRNSPLHF
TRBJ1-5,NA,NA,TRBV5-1,TGCGCCAGCAGACCAGGGTACGGCAATCAGCCCCAGCATTTT,CASRPGYGNQPQHF
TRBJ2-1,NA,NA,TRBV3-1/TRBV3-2,TGTGCCAGCGGATCCCAGGGGCGGGGGTACAATGAGCAGTTCTTC,CASGSQGRGYNEQFF
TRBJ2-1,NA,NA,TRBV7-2,TGTGCCAGCAGCTTAATCCGGGGGAATGAGCAGTTCTTC,CASSLIRGNEQFF
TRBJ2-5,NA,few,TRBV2,TGTGCCAGCAGTCTCAACCAGTTTTCTGAGACCCAGTACTTC,CASSLNQFSETQYF
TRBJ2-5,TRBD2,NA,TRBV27,TGTGCCAGCAGTTTTCGTGCCCAGCGGGGGGGCCAGGTCCCAGAGACCCAGTACTTC,CASSFRAQRGGQVPETQYF
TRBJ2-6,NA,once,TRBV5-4,TGTGCCAGCAGCTTGGGGGGCGCAGGCGTCCACTCTGGGGCCAACGTCCTGACTTTC,CASSLGGAGVHSGANVLTF
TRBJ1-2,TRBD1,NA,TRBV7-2,TGTGCCAGCAGCTTAGCCGGGACAGGGGCTCTTGGCTACACCTTC,CASSLAGTGALGYTF
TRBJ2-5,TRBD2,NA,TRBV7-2,TGTGCCAGCAGCTTAGGATGGACTAGCGGGACCCAGTACTTC,CASSLGWTSGTQYF
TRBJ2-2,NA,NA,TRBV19,TGTGCCACCCTATCTTACACCGGGGAGCTGTTTTTT,CATLSYTGELFF
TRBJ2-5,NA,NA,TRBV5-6,TGTGCCAGCAGCTTCGATGGGGCGAGGAAAGAGACCCAGTACTTC,CASSFDGARKETQYF
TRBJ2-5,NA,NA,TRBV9,TGTGCCAGCAGCAGAACTGGGCAGCCCCAAGAGACCCAGTACTTC,CASSRTGQPQETQYF
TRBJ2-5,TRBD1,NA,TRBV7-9,TGTGCCAGCAGCTTAGCAACAGGGGGCCAAGAGACCCAGTACTTC,CASSLATGGQETQYF
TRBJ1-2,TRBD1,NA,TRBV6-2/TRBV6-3,TGTGCCAGCAGTACGGGACAGGGGGCGCCTGGCTACACCTTC,CASSTGQGAPGYTF
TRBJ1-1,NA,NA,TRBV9,TGTGCCAGCAGCCCCCCAAACGGGGGGACTGAAGCTTTCTTT,CASSPPNGGTEAFF
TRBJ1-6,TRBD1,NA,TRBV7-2,TGTGCCAGCAGCCTCAGACGGGGCGGGACAGGGGTCAGCTCACCCCTCCACTTT,CASSLRRGGTGVSSPLHF
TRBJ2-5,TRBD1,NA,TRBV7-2,TGTGCCAGCAGCTTAGGGGGACAGGCTCAAGAGACCCAGTACTTC,CASSLGGQAQETQYF
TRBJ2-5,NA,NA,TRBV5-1,TGCGCCAGCAGCTTGTCAGGGGTATTAGAGACCCAGTACTTC,CASSLSGVLETQYF
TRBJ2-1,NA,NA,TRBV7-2,TGTGCCAGCAGCCCAAGGTCCACAGGGAATGAGCAGTTCTTC,CASSPRSTGNEQFF
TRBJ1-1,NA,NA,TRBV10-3,TGTGCCATCACCGGGGCGGAGGGCACTGAAGCTTTCTTT,CAITGAEGTEAFF
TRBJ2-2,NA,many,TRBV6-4,TGTGCCAGATCCTTAGTCAAGCCCGGGGAGCTGTTTTTT,CARSLVKPGELFF
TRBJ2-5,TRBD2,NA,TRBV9,TGTGCCAGCAGCGTTATTAGCGGGGGGTCCGGGGGGACCCAGTACTTC,CASSVISGGSGGTQYF
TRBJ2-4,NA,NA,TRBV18,TGTGCCAGCTCCTCCCTTCGGCAGGGAACAGCCAAAAACATTCAGTACTTC,CASSSLRQGTAKNIQYF
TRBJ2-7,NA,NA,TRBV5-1,TGCGCCAGCAGCTTGGGGACTGAAATCCAATCCTACGAGCAGTACTTC,CASSLGTEIQSYEQYF
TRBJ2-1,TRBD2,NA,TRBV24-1,TGTGCCACCACAAGCGGGGGAAGCTCCTACAATGAGCAGTTCTTC,CATTSGGSSYNEQFF
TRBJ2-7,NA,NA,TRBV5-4,TGTGCCAGCAGCTTGGCGGGGCCGGGGGCCTACGAGCAGTACTTC,CASSLAGPGAYEQYF
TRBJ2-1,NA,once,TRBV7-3,TGTGCCAGCAGCCCAACCGCCCTAGAGAATGAGCAGTTCTTC,CASSPTALENEQFF
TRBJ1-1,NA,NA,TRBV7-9,TGTGCCAGCAGCCCAATGCGGGTAATGACGAACACTGAAGCTTTCTTT,CASSPMRVMTNTEAFF
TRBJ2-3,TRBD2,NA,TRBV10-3,TGTGCCATCGCGATTAGCGGGGGGGCTAGAGATACGCAGTATTTT,CAIAISGGARDTQYF
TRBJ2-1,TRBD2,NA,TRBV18,TGTGCCAGCTCACCGCGGACTAGCGGGGGCTCCTACAATGAGCAGTTCTTC,CASSPRTSGGSYNEQFF
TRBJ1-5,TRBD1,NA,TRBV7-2,TGTGCCAGCAGCTACCAGGGGGCGTCGGGGCAGCCCCAGCATTTT,CASSYQGASGQPQHF
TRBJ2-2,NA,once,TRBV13,TGTGCCAGCAGCCCCCGCGAACAGGGGACTTTTGGGGAGCTGTTTTTT,CASSPREQGTFGELFF
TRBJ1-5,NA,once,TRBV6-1,TGTGCCAGCAGTGAATTGGCGGTATTTAGCAATCAGCCCCAGCATTTT,CASSELAVFSNQPQHF
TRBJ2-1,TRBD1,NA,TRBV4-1,TGCGCCAGCAGCCAAGGACAGGGATGGGAGCAGTTCTTC,CASSQGQGWEQFF
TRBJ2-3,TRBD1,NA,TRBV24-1,TGTGCCACCAGTGATTACAGGGGGCGCACAGATACGCAGTATTTT,CATSDYRGRTDTQYF
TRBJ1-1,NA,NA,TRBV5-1,TGCGCCAGCAGCACTCCGGGTCCGAAGGAAGCTTTCTTT,CASSTPGPKEAFF
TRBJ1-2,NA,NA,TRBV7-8,TGTGCCAGCAGCTCCACAGGGCTCTATGGCTACACCTTC,CASSSTGLYGYTF
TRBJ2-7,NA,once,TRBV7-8,TGTGCCAGCAGTTCGACAGGCGCGGGCTACGAGCAGTACTTC,CASSSTGAGYEQYF
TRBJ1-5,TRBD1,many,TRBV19,TGTGCCACCCGACACGGGACAGGGGAGCGCAATCAGCCCCAGCATTTT,CATRHGTGERNQPQHF
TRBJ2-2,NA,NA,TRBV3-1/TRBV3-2,TGTGCCAGCAGCCAAAACGGGGGAGGTACCGGGGAGCTGTTTTTT,CASSQNGGGTGELFF
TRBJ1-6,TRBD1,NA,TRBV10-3,TGTGCCACCACAGGGGACTATAATTCACCCCTCCACTTT,CATTGDYNSPLHF
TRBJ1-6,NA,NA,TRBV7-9,TGTGCCAGCAGCTTAGCGGGACAAAATTCACCCCTCCACTTT,CASSLAGQNSPLHF
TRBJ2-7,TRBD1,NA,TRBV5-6,TGTGCCAGCAGCCCAGTCGGGACAGGCCCATCCTACGAGCAGTACTTC,CASSPVGTGPSYEQYF
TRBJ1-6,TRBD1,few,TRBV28,TGTGCCAGCATCACCGGGACAGGCTCTTCCAATTCACCCCTCCACTTT,CASITGTGSSNSPLHF
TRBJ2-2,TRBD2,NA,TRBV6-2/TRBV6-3,TGTGCCAGCAGCTCGCGGGGGGGGACCGGGGAGCTGTTTTTT,CASSSRGGTGELFF
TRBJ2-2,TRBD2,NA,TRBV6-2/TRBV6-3,TGTGCCAGCAGTTCGGGACTAAACACCGGGGAGCTGTTTTTT,CASSSGLNTGELFF
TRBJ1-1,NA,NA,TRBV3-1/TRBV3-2,TGTGCCAGCAGCCACTTATCAAGGGGCGGTACTGAAGCTTTCTTT,CASSHLSRGGTEAFF
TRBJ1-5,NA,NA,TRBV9,TGTGCCAGCAGCGTAGAGGCGGGGAATCAGCCCCAGCATTTT,CASSVEAGNQPQHF
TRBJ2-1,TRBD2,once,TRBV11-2,TGTGCCAGCAGACAGACGGGACTAGCGGGGCGTCGGTTCTTC,CASRQTGLAGRRFF
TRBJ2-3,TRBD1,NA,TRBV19,TGTGCCAGTAGCACCGAGACAGGGCCAAGCACAGATACGCAGTATTTT,CASSTETGPSTDTQYF
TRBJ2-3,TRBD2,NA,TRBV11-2,TGTGCCAGCAACCTCAACCTCGGACTAGCGGGGACAGATACGCAGTATTTT,CASNLNLGLAGTDTQYF